These 26 T cell receptor beta chains share one sample of origin, sequenced in a study of blood T cell repertoires in COVID-19. Repertoires were generated with immunoSEQ multiplex PCR, while TCRdb's copy carries only in-frame clones and drops some. This sample has approximately 170,000 clones, with under 90% found just once. Sequenced sample: PBMCs or T cells enriched from blood (not recorded which). These receptors originate from a man aged 50 or older who had recovered from COVID-19.

The V gene is TRBV5-1, the J gene TRBJ1-1; maybe TRBD1 (6 bases). The V gene lost 2 bases and the J gene lost 6 bases, with 8 bases spanning the gap. This CDR3 is built from 12 residues. Germline CDR1 and CDR2: SGHRS and YFSETQ. CDR3 protein: CASSLQGPEAFF. CDR3 DNA sequence: TGCGCCAGCAGCTTACAGGGCCCTGAAGCTTTCTTT.

This rearrangement joins TRBV7-9 to TRBJ2-2, with 9 bases fitting TRBD1. Per the germline V gene, CDR1 is SEHNR and CDR2 is FQNEAQ (reference sequence). V was pared by 1 base and J by 4 bases, with 7 bases of the junction left unmatched. The CDR3 totals 17 residues. The CDR3 loop is CASSLGTGADFTGELFF. CDR3 nucleotides: TGTGCCAGCAGCTTAGGGACAGGGGCCGATTTCACCGGGGAGCTGTTTTTT.

The chain employs TRBV9 and TRBJ2-1; TRBD1 matches 8 bases. There are 15 residues in the CDR3. Per germline, CDR1 SGDLS and CDR2 YYNGEE. The J segment lost 6 bases and the V segment lost 5 bases, leaving 10 bases of the junction unmatched. The CDR3 DNA sequence: TGTGCCAGCAGACCCGGACAGGGTCCCGCCAATGAGCAGTTCTTC. It yields the protein CASRPGQGPANEQFF.

The chain employs TRBV19 and TRBJ2-1, with D possibly matching TRBD2 (5 bases). This CDR3 comprises 15 residues. Trimming pared 5 bases from V and 2 bases from J, leaving 13 bases between. Germline CDR1 is LNHDA and CDR2 is SQIVND (reference sequence). In DNA, the CDR3 is TGTGCCAGTAGTTTAAATTACGGGACCTACAATGAGCAGTTCTTC. This gives the protein CASSLNYGTYNEQFF.

V is TRBV4-1 and J is TRBJ1-4, with 12 positions matching TRBD1. The germline gives CDR1 MGHRA, CDR2 YSYEKL. The length of the CDR3 is 16 residues. The trim removed 0 bases at V and 7 bases at J, leaving 3 bases unmatched. The CDR3 DNA reads TGCGCCAGCAGCCAAGATGGGACAGGGGGCTTTGAAAAACTGTTTTTT. Residues: CASSQDGTGGFEKLFF.

The rearrangement uses TRBV28 and TRBJ1-4, with a weak D call TRBD1 (5 bases). The germline CDR1 and CDR2 sequences are MDHEN and SYDVKM. The CDR3 extends over 16 amino acids. V was shortened by 7 bases and J by 8 bases, with 23 bases between the two germline ends. CDR3: CASKSYRAGGREKLFF. CDR3 coding DNA: TGTGCCAGCAAAAGTTACCGAGCGGGGGGGAGGGAAAAACTGTTTTTT.

The J gene is TRBJ1-2, the V gene TRBV12-3 or TRBV12-4; D is undetermined. V gave up 5 bases and J gave up 5 bases, with 9 bases separating them. CDR3 length: 12 amino acids. The CDR3 DNA reads as TGTGCCAGCAGTCCTAGCCTATATGGCTACACCTTC. Its protein product is CASSPSLYGYTF.

The CDR3 DNA sequence: TGTGCCAGCAGCTCCATGACCGGGGAGCTGTTTTTT. It specifies CASSSMTGELFF. V gene TRBV7-3 combines with J gene TRBJ2-2; no firm D call. The CDR3 loop spans 12 amino acids. Trimming shortened V by 4 bases and J by 5 bases, and 5 bases separated the two germline ends. In germline, CDR1 is SGHTA, CDR2 FQGTGA.

The gene calls are TRBV10-1 and TRBJ2-2, with 7 bases identical to TRBD1. Trimming at V came to 3 bases and at J to 0 bases, leaving 4 bases not matched to a gene. The CDR3 has 16 amino acids. Germline loops: CDR1 WNHNN, CDR2 SYGVQD (reference sequence). Here the CDR3 DNA reads TGCGCCAGCAGTGAAGTGGGGACAGCGAACACCGGGGAGCTGTTTTTT. This translates into CASSEVGTANTGELFF.

CDR3 protein: CASSQGQGSGVEAFF. In DNA form, the CDR3 reads TGCGCCAGCAGCCAAGGACAGGGAAGTGGGGTTGAAGCTTTCTTT. V is TRBV4-3 and J is TRBJ1-1; 7 bases fit TRBD1. With 1 base clipped from V and 7 bases from J, the junction kept 9 bases outside the gene matches. The length of the CDR3 is 15 residues. Germline CDR1 reads LGHNA; CDR2 reads YSLEER.

This chain links TRBV14 with TRBJ2-2, with D possibly being TRBD1 (5 bases). V lost 3 bases, J lost 6 bases, and 8 bases lay in between. The CDR3 is 13 residues long. CDR1 is SGHDN and CDR2 is FVKESK in the germline V gene. This CDR3 reads CASSQAGSGELFF. CDR3 bases: TGTGCCAGCAGCCAGGCAGGGTCCGGGGAGCTGTTTTTT. The variable domain in full, with the rest retrieved from reference TRBV14 and TRBJ2-2, is EAGVTQFPSHSVIEKGQTVTLRCDPISGHDNLYWYRRVMGKEIKFLLHFVKESKQDESGMPNNRFLAERTGGTYSTLKVQPAELEDSGVYFCASSQAGSGELFFGEGSRLTVL.

The V call is TRBV29-1, the J call TRBJ2-2; D is uncertain. V was trimmed by 5 bases and J by 2 bases, leaving 3 bases between them. From germline, CDR1 is SQVTM and CDR2 ANQGSEA. The CDR3 has 11 amino acids. CDR3 in amino acids: CSVLNTGELFF. Written as DNA, the CDR3 is TGCAGCGTTCTAAACACCGGGGAGCTGTTTTTT.

V gene TRBV9 combines with J gene TRBJ2-1; D might be TRBD2 (7 bases). The V gene's germline CDR1 is SGDLS and CDR2 YYNGEE. The V end was cut by 0 bases, the J end by 4 bases, with 11 bases between. The length of the CDR3 is 15 residues. The CDR3 sequence: CASSVVAGAYNEQFF. The DNA of the CDR3 is TGTGCCAGCAGCGTAGTGGCGGGGGCATACAATGAGCAGTTCTTC.

The chain combines TRBV7-8 with TRBJ1-2; the D gene is possibly TRBD1 (6 bases). Germline V gene lookup returns CDR1 SGHVS and CDR2 FQNEAQ. V shed 1 base and J shed 5 bases, with 14 bases lying between them. The CDR3 is 15 amino acids. As DNA, the CDR3 is TGTGCCAGCAGCTTAGGCAGGGGTTTAGGGTATGGCTACACCTTC. It yields the protein CASSLGRGLGYGYTF.

The chain carries TRBV5-4 and TRBJ2-3, with 8 positions matching TRBD2. CDR1 and CDR2 (germline): SGHNT, YYREEE (reference sequence). Germline trimming cut 3 bases from V and 1 base from J; bases unmatched to any gene: 10. The CDR3 covers 17 residues. CDR3 sequence: CASSSRRGGTGTDTQYF. The CDR3 DNA reads TGTGCCAGCAGCTCCCGCCGGGGGGGGACGGGCACAGATACGCAGTATTTT.

V is TRBV30 and J is TRBJ2-1, with D perhaps TRBD2 (6 bases). Germline V lookup: CDR1 GTSNPN, CDR2 SVGIG (reference sequence). This CDR3 contains 14 residues. The V end was cut by 3 bases, the J end by 2 bases, with 11 bases between. CDR3 sequence reads: CAWRGGAAYNEQFF. CDR3 nucleotide sequence: TGTGCCTGGAGGGGCGGGGCGGCCTACAATGAGCAGTTCTTC.

The gene calls are TRBV14 and TRBJ1-1, with D hard to call. The germline V gene has CDR1 SGHDN and CDR2 FVKESK. This CDR3 contains 11 residues. Deletions cut 1 base from V and 11 bases from J, with 8 bases between. In nucleotides, the CDR3 is TGTGCCAGCAGCCAAGGACCGGAGGCTTTCTTT. Protein: CASSQGPEAFF. Full variable domain (remainder filled in from reference TRBV14 and TRBJ1-1): EAGVTQFPSHSVIEKGQTVTLRCDPISGHDNLYWYRRVMGKEIKFLLHFVKESKQDESGMPNNRFLAERTGGTYSTLKVQPAELEDSGVYFCASSQGPEAFFGQGTRLTVV.

The chain uses TRBV19 and TRBJ1-1, with D maybe TRBD1 (6 bases). Germline assignment: CDR1 LNHDA and CDR2 SQIVND (reference sequence). V gave up 5 bases and J gave up 4 bases, with 14 bases separating them. The CDR3 covers 14 residues. The DNA for the CDR3 is TGTGCCAGTAGTCATGGCAGGGGCGGCACTGAAGCTTTCTTT. Translated, it gives CASSHGRGGTEAFF.

This clone was counted a few times. The V call is TRBV9, the J call TRBJ2-7, with 7 nucleotides matching TRBD1. V lost 4 bases to trimming and J lost 3 bases; unmatched junction nucleotides: 7. CDR3 length: 14 amino acids. Germline V gene lookup returns CDR1 SGDLS and CDR2 YYNGEE. CDR3 nucleotides: TGTGCCAGCAGCACAGGGGCAGACGACTACGAGCAGTACTTC. Protein product: CASSTGADDYEQYF.

The chain recombines TRBV24-1 with TRBJ2-1; 8 bases agree with TRBD2. The CDR3 length is 16 residues. Per germline, CDR1 KGHDR and CDR2 SFDVKD. The J segment lost 5 bases and the V segment lost 0 bases, leaving 5 bases of the junction unmatched. The CDR3 loop is CATSDLSLAGDNEQFF. The CDR3 bases are TGTGCCACCAGTGATTTGTCCCTAGCGGGTGACAATGAGCAGTTCTTC.

This clone turned up a few times. The rearrangement links TRBV28 to TRBJ1-2; 9 bases are a match to TRBD1. The CDR3 runs 15 residues. Germline-derived CDR1 and CDR2 are MDHEN and SYDVKM. Trimming cost V 4 bases and J 4 bases; bases outside gene matches: 7. CDR3 residues: CASSSPGTGTYGYTF. CDR3 nucleotides: TGTGCCAGCAGTTCCCCCGGGACAGGGACCTATGGCTACACCTTC.

The V call is TRBV24-1, the J call TRBJ2-1; 8 positions agree with TRBD2. The V gene's germline CDR1 is KGHDR and CDR2 SFDVKD. The CDR3 sequence is 17 residues long. With 1 base clipped from V and 1 base from J, the junction kept 5 bases outside the gene matches. CDR3 sequence: CATSDFGRGGSYNEQFF. DNA of the CDR3: TGTGCCACCAGTGATTTCGGGAGGGGGGGTTCCTACAATGAGCAGTTCTTC.

V and J are TRBV5-1 and TRBJ2-2; 14 bases map to TRBD2. This CDR3 is built from 16 residues. V lost 6 bases and J lost 4; bases outside the gene matches: 5. Germline V lookup: CDR1 SGHRS, CDR2 YFSETQ. CDR3 residues: CASNAGLAGGTGELFF. CDR3 nucleotide sequence: TGCGCCAGCAACGCCGGACTAGCGGGGGGCACCGGGGAGCTGTTTTTT.

CDR3 in DNA: TGTGCCAGCAGCGGTGGCGGGGCCATGAACACTGAAGCTTTCTTT. It specifies CASSGGGAMNTEAFF. V is TRBV7-9 and J is TRBJ1-1; possibly TRBD1 for D (5 bases). Germline CDR1 SEHNR, CDR2 FQNEAQ (reference sequence). The CDR3 sequence is 15 residues long. The V end lost 5 bases, the J end lost 0 bases, and 13 bases lay between the germline ends.

The gene calls are TRBV19 and TRBJ1-5, with 8 nucleotides matching TRBD1. Germline CDR1 LNHDA, CDR2 SQIVND (reference sequence). CDR3 length equals 13 residues. Trimming at V came to 5 bases and at J to 4 bases, leaving 1 base not matched to a gene. CDR3 sequence reads: CASSGTGNQPQHF. CDR3 sequence (DNA): TGTGCCAGTAGTGGGACAGGTAATCAGCCCCAGCATTTT. The complete variable domain, with remaining parts taken from reference TRBV19 and TRBJ1-5, reads DGGITQSPKYLFRKEGQNVTLSCEQNLNHDAMYWYRQDPGQGLRLIYYSQIVNDFQKGDIAEGYSVSREKKESFPLTVTSAQKNPTAFYLCASSGTGNQPQHFGDGTRLSIL.

This sequence joins TRBV7-2 and TRBJ1-1; the D gene is possibly TRBD1 (5 bases). Trimming took off 1 base at V and 7 bases at J, with 13 bases between the two ends. This CDR3 spans 14 amino acids. Germline CDR1 is SGHTA and CDR2 is FQGNSA. CDR3 sequence (DNA): TGTGCCAGCAGCTTAGGAGAAGGGGTTGGTGAAGCTTTCTTT. This sequence encodes CASSLGEGVGEAFF.